This TCR beta chain was sequenced for a study (TCRdb year 2016). The library was generated by RT-PCR. Sequencer: Illumina MiSeq. Through fastp at Q25 and MiXCR, TCRdb rebuilt clones from the public reads, retaining in-frame beta chains. Each entry is one CDR3 protein sequence, shown with its most common DNA and genes. The sample table shows around 700,000 distinct CDR3 sequences, and 12% to 15% are seen once. 3.6% of the sample belongs to the ten largest clones. Reading the germline V gene gives CDR1 SNHLY and CDR2 FYNNEI. Clipping removes 5 bases from V and 0 bases from J, with 7 as the unmatched junction base count. The CDR3, cysteine through phenylalanine, is 15 amino acids long. Only CDR3 DNA remains: 45 bases, in frame from the first base. In the case of this clonotype: Its antigen remains unidentified. No much larger clone exists at a distance of one base, and base qualities are not known.

The clonotype was recovered from a female donor in good health, serving as a healthy control. Sequenced sample: memory CD4+ T cells from blood. The rearranged segments are TRBV2 and TRBJ2-7; TRBD1 agrees with 7 junctional bases. The CDR3 corresponds to CASSPDRKLSYEQYF. Read as DNA, the sequence is TGTGCCAGCAGTCCGGACAGGAAACTCTCCTACGAGCAGTACTTC.